Here is one T cell receptor (beta chain) with its context. Its target is unknown. PCR employed 60 Vbeta and 13 Jbeta primers. Assay used: immunoSEQ multiplex PCR; TCRdb lists only in-frame clones, some missing. Of under 150,000 clones in the sample, about 85% were seen once. This entry belongs to a study of cytomegalovirus exposure and HLA in healthy donors. Though nominally healthy at sampling, donors likely had unrecorded immune exposures. Trimming took 9 bases from V and 6 from J, leaving 15 bases between them. Germline V gives CDR1 MNHNS, CDR2 SASEGT. CDR3 size: 13 residues. Overall study findings and caveats: Presence/absence comparisons presumed near-even sequencing depth among donors. It has been reported that TCR beta sequences accurately predicted the HLA-A and HLA-B alleles of most subjects.

V is TRBV6-1 and J is TRBJ2-1; D may be TRBD2 (6 bases). The source is a boy younger than 18 in good health and CMV-seronegative. Sequenced: PBMCs. The CDR3 loop reads CASLKGGLNEQFF. CDR3 nucleotide sequence: TGTGCCAGTCTTAAAGGAGGGCTCAATGAGCAGTTCTTC.